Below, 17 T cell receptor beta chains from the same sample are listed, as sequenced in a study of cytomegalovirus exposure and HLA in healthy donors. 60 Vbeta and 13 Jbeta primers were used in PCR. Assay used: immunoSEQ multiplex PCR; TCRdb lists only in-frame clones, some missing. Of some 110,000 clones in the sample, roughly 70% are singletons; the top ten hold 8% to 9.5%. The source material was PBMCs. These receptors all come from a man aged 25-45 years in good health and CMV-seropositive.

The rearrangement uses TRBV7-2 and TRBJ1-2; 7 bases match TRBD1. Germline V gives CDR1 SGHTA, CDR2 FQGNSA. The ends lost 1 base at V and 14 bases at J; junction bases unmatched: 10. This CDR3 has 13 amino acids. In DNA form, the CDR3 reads TGTGCCAGCAGCTTAGAGGGGGACTTGGGACAGACCTTC. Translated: CASSLEGDLGQTF.

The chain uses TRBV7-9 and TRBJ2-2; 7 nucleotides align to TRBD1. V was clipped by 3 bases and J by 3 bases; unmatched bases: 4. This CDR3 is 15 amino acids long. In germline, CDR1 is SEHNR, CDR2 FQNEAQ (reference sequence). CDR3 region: CASSFHRGDTGELFF. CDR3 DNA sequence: TGTGCCAGCAGCTTTCACAGGGGAGACACCGGGGAGCTGTTTTTT.

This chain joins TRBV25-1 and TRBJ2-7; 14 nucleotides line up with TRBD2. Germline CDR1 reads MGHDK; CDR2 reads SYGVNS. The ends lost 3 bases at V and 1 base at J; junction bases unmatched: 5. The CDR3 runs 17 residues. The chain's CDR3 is CASSEPGLAGGSYEQYF. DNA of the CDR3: TGTGCCAGCAGTGAGCCAGGACTAGCGGGGGGATCCTACGAGCAGTACTTC.

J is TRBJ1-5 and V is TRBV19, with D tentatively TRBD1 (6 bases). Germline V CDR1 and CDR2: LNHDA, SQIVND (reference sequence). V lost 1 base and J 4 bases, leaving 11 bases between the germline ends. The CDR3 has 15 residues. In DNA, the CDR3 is TGTGCCAGTAGTATAGGACGGCAGGGGAATCAGCCCCAGCATTTT. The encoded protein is CASSIGRQGNQPQHF. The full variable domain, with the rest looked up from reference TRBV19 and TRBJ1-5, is DGGITQSPKYLFRKEGQNVTLSCEQNLNHDAMYWYRQDPGQGLRLIYYSQIVNDFQKGDIAEGYSVSREKKESFPLTVTSAQKNPTAFYLCASSIGRQGNQPQHFGDGTRLSIL.

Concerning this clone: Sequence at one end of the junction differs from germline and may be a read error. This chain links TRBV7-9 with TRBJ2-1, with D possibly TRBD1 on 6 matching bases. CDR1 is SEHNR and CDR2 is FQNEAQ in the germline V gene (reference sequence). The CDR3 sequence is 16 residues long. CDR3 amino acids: CSSSPPTGTSGYEQFF. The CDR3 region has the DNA TGTTCCAGCAGCCCCCCTACCGGGACAAGCGGTTATGAGCAGTTCTTC.

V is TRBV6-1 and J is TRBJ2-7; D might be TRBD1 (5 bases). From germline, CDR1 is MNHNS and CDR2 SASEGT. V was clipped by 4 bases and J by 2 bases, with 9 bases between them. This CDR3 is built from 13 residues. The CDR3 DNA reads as TGTGCCAGCAGTGTACGACAGACCTACGAGCAGTACTTC. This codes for CASSVRQTYEQYF.

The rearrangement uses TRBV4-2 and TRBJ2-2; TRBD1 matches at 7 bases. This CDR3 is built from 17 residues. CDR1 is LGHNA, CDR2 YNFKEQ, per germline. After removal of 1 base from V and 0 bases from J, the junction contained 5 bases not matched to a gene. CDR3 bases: TGTGCCAGCAGCCAAGTGCGACAGGGCGCGAACACCGGGGAGCTGTTTTTT. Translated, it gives CASSQVRQGANTGELFF.

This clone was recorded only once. The CDR3 coding sequence is TGTGCCAGCAGTGGTTCTAACAGGGATAATCAGCCCCAGCATTTT. Protein sequence: CASSGSNRDNQPQHF. J is TRBJ1-5 and V is TRBV6-1, with a possible D match to TRBD1 (6 bases). Germline V CDR1 and CDR2: MNHNS, SASEGT. V shed 4 bases and J shed 4 bases, with 14 bases lying between them. The CDR3 consists of 15 residues.

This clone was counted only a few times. The CDR3 sequence is CASSETQETQYF. The CDR3 DNA follows: TGTGCCAGCAGTGAGACACAAGAGACCCAGTACTTC. The chain has TRBV6-4 and TRBJ2-5, with no clear D. Between the trimmed V and J ends, which lost 3 bases and 2 bases, there was a span of 4 bases. Germline CDR1 and CDR2: MRHNA and SNTAGT. The CDR3 runs 12 residues.

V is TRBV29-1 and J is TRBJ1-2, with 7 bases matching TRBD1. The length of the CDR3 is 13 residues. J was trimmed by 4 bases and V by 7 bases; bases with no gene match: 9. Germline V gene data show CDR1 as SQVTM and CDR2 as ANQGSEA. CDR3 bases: TGCAGCGCAAAGGGGGCTTCGGGCTATGGCTACACCTTC. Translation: CSAKGASGYGYTF.

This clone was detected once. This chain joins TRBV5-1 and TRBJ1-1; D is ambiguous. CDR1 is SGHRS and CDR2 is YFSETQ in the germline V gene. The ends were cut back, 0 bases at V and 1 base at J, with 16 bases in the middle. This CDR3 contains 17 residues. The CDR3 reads CASSLGPKTAGNTEAFF. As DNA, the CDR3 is TGCGCCAGCAGCTTGGGTCCCAAAACGGCGGGGAACACTGAAGCTTTCTTT.

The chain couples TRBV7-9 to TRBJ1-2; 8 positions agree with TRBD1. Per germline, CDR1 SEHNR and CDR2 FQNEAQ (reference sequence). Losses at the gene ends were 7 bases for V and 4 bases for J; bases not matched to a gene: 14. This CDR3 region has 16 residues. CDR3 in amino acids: CASNPTPGDRFYGYTF. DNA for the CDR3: TGTGCCAGCAATCCTACCCCCGGGGACAGGTTCTATGGCTACACCTTC.

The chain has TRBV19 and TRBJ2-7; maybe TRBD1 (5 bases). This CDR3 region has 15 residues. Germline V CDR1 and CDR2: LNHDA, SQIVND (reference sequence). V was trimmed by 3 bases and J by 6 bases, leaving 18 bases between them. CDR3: CASSMVLGPYGEQYF. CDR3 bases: TGTGCCAGTAGTATGGTTCTGGGGCCCTACGGCGAGCAGTACTTC.

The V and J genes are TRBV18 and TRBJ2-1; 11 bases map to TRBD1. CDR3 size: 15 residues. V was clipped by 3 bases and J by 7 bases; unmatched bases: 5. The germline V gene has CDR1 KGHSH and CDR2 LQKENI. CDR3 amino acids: CASSPSGTGGNEQFF. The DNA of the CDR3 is TGTGCCAGCTCACCTTCCGGGACAGGGGGGAATGAGCAGTTCTTC.

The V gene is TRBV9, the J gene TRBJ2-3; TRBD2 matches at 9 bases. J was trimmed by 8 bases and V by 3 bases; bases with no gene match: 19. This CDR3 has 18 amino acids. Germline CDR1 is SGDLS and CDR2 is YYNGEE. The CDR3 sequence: CASSGTPRLAAATGTQYF. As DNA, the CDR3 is TGTGCCAGCAGCGGTACTCCTAGACTAGCGGCCGCAACGGGTACGCAGTATTTT.

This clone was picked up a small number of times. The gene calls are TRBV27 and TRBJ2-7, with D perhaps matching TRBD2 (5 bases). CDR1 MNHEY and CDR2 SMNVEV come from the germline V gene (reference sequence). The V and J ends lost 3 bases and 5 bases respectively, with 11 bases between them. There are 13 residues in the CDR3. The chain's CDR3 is CASSFGPGNEQYV. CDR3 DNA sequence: TGTGCCAGCAGTTTTGGGCCGGGGAACGAGCAGTACGTC.

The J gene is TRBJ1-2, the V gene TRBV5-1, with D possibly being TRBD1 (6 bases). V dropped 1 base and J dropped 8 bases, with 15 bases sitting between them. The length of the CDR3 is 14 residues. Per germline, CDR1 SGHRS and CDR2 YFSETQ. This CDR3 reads CASSLRQDGVGYTF. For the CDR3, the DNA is TGCGCCAGCAGCTTGAGACAGGATGGCGTGGGCTACACCTTC.